These 23 T cell receptor beta chains were sequenced from one sample in a study of control samples from healthy donors and cancer patients. Libraries were prepared by immunoSEQ multiplex PCR; TCRdb keeps only in-frame clonotypes and omits some of them. This sample has 190,000 or so clones; roughly 91% occur once, and the top ten carry roughly 1.5%. Sequenced input: blood. The receptors here all came from a man between 18 and 35 years old in good health.

This clone was seen once. The V and J genes are TRBV9 and TRBJ1-1; a possible D gene is TRBD1 (6 bases). Germline V CDR1 and CDR2: SGDLS, YYNGEE. CDR3 size: 14 residues. Trimming left V 4 bases short and J 7 bases short, with 17 bases between. CDR3 in amino acids: CASSPEGGVGEAFF. CDR3 coding DNA: TGTGCCAGCAGCCCGGAGGGGGGCGTGGGTGAAGCTTTCTTT.

The CDR3 loop is CASSFQGGGDPETQYF. Written as DNA, the CDR3 is TGTGCCAGCAGCTTCCAAGGTGGCGGGGACCCAGAGACCCAGTACTTC. V usage is TRBV3-1 (or the pseudogene TRBV3-2) and J usage is TRBJ2-5; TRBD2 might be the D (6 bases). Germline V gene lookup returns CDR1 LGHDT and CDR2 YNNKEL (reference sequence). This CDR3 spans 16 amino acids. Trimming removed 5 bases at V and 4 bases at J, with 20 bases between.

The V gene is TRBV7-2, the J gene TRBJ2-7; 7 nucleotides align to TRBD1. V trimming: 1 base; J trimming: 3 bases; junction bases outside the gene matches: 3. CDR1 and CDR2 (germline): SGHTA, FQGNSA. The CDR3 is 14 amino acids. This CDR3 is CASSLEGAHYEQYF. In DNA form, the CDR3 reads TGTGCCAGCAGCTTAGAGGGGGCCCACTACGAGCAGTACTTC.

Written as DNA, the CDR3 is TGTGCCAGCAGCTTAGTCCCCGACACGCAAGAGACCCAGTACTTC. Translation: CASSLVPDTQETQYF. The chain combines TRBV11-2 with TRBJ2-5; the D is unclear. Trimming took 1 base from V and 2 from J, leaving 11 bases between them. The CDR3 length is 15 residues. CDR1 and CDR2 from the germline V gene are SGHAT and FQNNGV.

The J gene is TRBJ1-1, the V gene TRBV5-1; D is possibly TRBD1 (6 bases). Germline V CDR1 and CDR2: SGHRS, YFSETQ. Trimming shortened V by 4 bases and J by 0 bases, and 16 bases separated the two germline ends. The CDR3 covers 16 residues. Here the CDR3 reads CASSVGGGAVNTEAFF. CDR3 nucleotide sequence: TGCGCCAGCAGCGTTGGTGGGGGCGCCGTGAACACTGAAGCTTTCTTT.

This chain connects TRBV19 to TRBJ2-2, with no clear D. Trimming shortened V by 2 bases and J by 3 bases, and 16 bases separated the two germline ends. Per the germline V gene, CDR1 is LNHDA and CDR2 is SQIVND (reference sequence). There are 17 residues in the CDR3. CDR3 in amino acids: CASSIRTSLWDTGELFF. The DNA of the CDR3 is TGTGCCAGTAGTATACGGACCTCTCTATGGGACACCGGGGAGCTGTTTTTT.

The chain recombines TRBV2 with TRBJ1-5; D is perhaps TRBD1 (6 bases). CDR1 is SNHLY and CDR2 is FYNNEI in the germline V gene. Trimming took off 3 bases at V and 5 bases at J, with 11 bases between the two ends. The CDR3 length is 14 residues. The CDR3 region has the DNA TGTGCCAGCAGTGATCGGTCAGGGGATCAGCCCCAGCATTTT. Amino acid sequence: CASSDRSGDQPQHF.

The CDR3 DNA reads TGTGCCAGCCAAATCGTGTTGGGAAACACCATATATTTT. Translation: CASQIVLGNTIYF. The genes are TRBV6-6 and TRBJ1-3; D not certain. Germline V CDR1 and CDR2: MNHNY, SVGAGI (reference sequence). Trimming cost V 8 bases and J 4 bases, with 12 bases left between them. This CDR3 is 13 amino acids long.

This CDR3 is CASSQFEMTWNTEAFF. The CDR3 nucleotides read TGTGCCAGCAGCCAATTCGAGATGACGTGGAACACTGAAGCTTTCTTT. V and J are TRBV14 and TRBJ1-1; D is unclear. V was clipped by 2 bases and J by 1 base, with 14 bases between them. Germline CDR1 and CDR2: SGHDN and FVKESK. The CDR3 is 16 residues long.

This clone was detected only once. The chain employs TRBV12-3 or TRBV12-4 and TRBJ1-2; D unclear. CDR3 length: 13 amino acids. The V and J ends lost 6 bases and 8 bases respectively, with 16 bases between them. The CDR3 DNA is TGTGCCAGCAGCCAAGAGGCGGTATTGGGCTACACCTTC. It yields the protein CASSQEAVLGYTF.

The rearrangement uses TRBV7-6 and TRBJ2-7; D call uncertain. The CDR3 length is 14 residues. CDR1 SGHVS and CDR2 FNYEAQ come from the germline V gene. V was cut by 1 base and J by 2 bases, with 9 bases left in between. The CDR3 sequence: CASSLGGPTYEQYF. The DNA for the CDR3 is TGTGCCAGCAGCTTAGGTGGACCCACCTACGAGCAGTACTTC.

V and J are TRBV14 and TRBJ1-4; tentatively, D is TRBD1 (6 bases). The CDR3 runs to 16 residues. CDR1 is SGHDN and CDR2 is FVKESK in the germline V gene. V gave up 4 bases and J gave up 7 bases, with 19 bases separating them. CDR3 protein: CASSRGGTPTGEKLFF. CDR3 nucleotides: TGTGCCAGCAGCCGGGGAGGGACACCTACGGGTGAAAAACTGTTTTTT.

The chain links TRBV25-1 to TRBJ2-1; 11 bases line up with TRBD2. With 6 bases clipped from V and 9 bases from J, the junction kept 13 bases outside the gene matches. Germline assignment: CDR1 MGHDK and CDR2 SYGVNS. This CDR3 spans 16 amino acids. The CDR3 coding sequence is TGTGCCAGCAGACATCATAGCGGGGGGGCCTTAAGTGAGCAGTTCTTC. Its protein product is CASRHHSGGALSEQFF.

The CDR3 reads CAWSFDRIVEKLFF. In DNA form, the CDR3 reads TGTGCCTGGTCCTTTGACAGAATCGTCGAAAAACTGTTTTTT. The rearrangement links TRBV30 to TRBJ1-4, with D perhaps matching TRBD1 (5 bases). Trimming stripped 5 bases from V and 8 bases from J, with 18 bases between. The CDR3 covers 14 residues. Per germline, CDR1 GTSNPN and CDR2 SVGIG (reference sequence).

This clone was recorded only once. The genes are TRBV3-1 (or the pseudogene TRBV3-2) and TRBJ2-2; D tentatively fits TRBD1 or TRBD2 (5 bases each). The CDR3 length is 17 residues. CDR1 is LGHDT and CDR2 is YNNKEL in the germline V gene (reference sequence). V was cut by 4 bases and J by 2 bases, with 17 bases left in between. The CDR3 sequence: CASSRGRVEVNTGELFF. CDR3 in DNA: TGTGCCAGCAGCCGAGGCAGGGTGGAGGTAAACACCGGGGAGCTGTTTTTT.

The rearrangement links TRBV5-1 to TRBJ2-7, with D perhaps assigned TRBD1 or TRBD2 (5 bases each). Germline loops: CDR1 SGHRS, CDR2 YFSETQ. This CDR3 has 13 residues. V lost 5 bases to trimming and J lost 5 bases, with 14 bases between them. The CDR3 coding sequence is TGCGCCAGCAGTCGTCAGGGAGAACACGAGCAGTACTTC. It specifies CASSRQGEHEQYF.

The chain employs TRBV28 and TRBJ1-5; perhaps TRBD1 as D (5 bases). The ends were cut back, 1 base at V and 12 bases at J, with 13 bases in the middle. This CDR3 region has 13 residues. Germline CDR1 reads MDHEN; CDR2 reads SYDVKM. The CDR3 reads CASSLSSRQIQHF. The CDR3 DNA sequence: TGTGCCAGCAGTTTATCCAGTCGACAGATCCAGCATTTT.

The genes are TRBV4-2 and TRBJ2-2; no firm D call. The CDR3 runs to 16 residues. The V end was cut by 0 bases, the J end by 3 bases, with 11 bases between. From germline, CDR1 is LGHNA and CDR2 YNFKEQ. CDR3 nucleotide sequence: TGTGCCAGCAGCCAAGACTCACTCACCTACACCGGGGAGCTGTTTTTT. Its protein is CASSQDSLTYTGELFF.

The chain uses TRBV6-1 and TRBJ1-5, with 7 nucleotides matching TRBD1. V shed 3 bases and J 6 bases; nucleotides not matched to a gene: 5. The CDR3 spans 14 residues. CDR1 and CDR2 (germline): MNHNS, SASEGT. In DNA, the CDR3 is TGTGCCAGCAGTGATCTAGGGGGCGTTCAGCCCCAGCATTTT. It yields the protein CASSDLGGVQPQHF.

The gene calls are TRBV27 and TRBJ2-1; 8 positions match TRBD2. The CDR3 sequence is 15 residues long. J was trimmed by 3 bases and V by 1 base; bases with no gene match: 2. Per germline, CDR1 MNHEY and CDR2 SMNVEV (reference sequence). The CDR3 nucleotides read TGTGCCAGCAGTTTATACAGCGGGGGCTACAATGAGCAGTTCTTC. Amino acid sequence: CASSLYSGGYNEQFF.

This clone was seen a few times. The chain recombines TRBV25-1 with TRBJ2-2, with 10 bases aligning to TRBD1. The CDR3 extends over 14 amino acids. Germline V CDR1 and CDR2: MGHDK, SYGVNS. The CDR3 loop reads CAVGDRGGTGELFF. In nucleotides, the CDR3 is TGTGCGGTAGGGGACAGGGGCGGTACCGGGGAGCTGTTTTTT. The full variable domain, its missing parts supplied by reference TRBV25-1 and TRBJ2-2, is EADIYQTPRYLVIGTGKKITLECSQTMGHDKMYWYQQDPGMELHLIHYSYGVNSTEKGDLSSESTVSRIRTEHFPLTLESARPSHTSQYLCAVGDRGGTGELFFGEGSRLTVL.

DNA of the CDR3: TGTGCCAGCAGTCTTAGCGGGAGCTCCTACAATGAGCAGTTCTTC. It translates to CASSLSGSSYNEQFF. The chain has TRBV6-4 and TRBJ2-1; the match to TRBD2 covers 9 bases. The germline gives CDR1 MRHNA, CDR2 SNTAGT. This CDR3 region has 15 residues. V shed 5 bases, J shed 0 bases, and the junction held 2 bases outside the gene matches.

A single count supports this clone. The chain employs TRBV29-1 and TRBJ2-7; TRBD1 matches at 7 bases. There are 13 residues in the CDR3. V lost 7 bases and J lost 4; bases outside the gene matches: 10. Germline assignment: CDR1 SQVTM and CDR2 ANQGSEA. CDR3 sequence reads: CSARAGTAYEQYF. The CDR3, as DNA: TGCAGCGCTAGGGCCGGGACAGCATACGAGCAGTACTTC.